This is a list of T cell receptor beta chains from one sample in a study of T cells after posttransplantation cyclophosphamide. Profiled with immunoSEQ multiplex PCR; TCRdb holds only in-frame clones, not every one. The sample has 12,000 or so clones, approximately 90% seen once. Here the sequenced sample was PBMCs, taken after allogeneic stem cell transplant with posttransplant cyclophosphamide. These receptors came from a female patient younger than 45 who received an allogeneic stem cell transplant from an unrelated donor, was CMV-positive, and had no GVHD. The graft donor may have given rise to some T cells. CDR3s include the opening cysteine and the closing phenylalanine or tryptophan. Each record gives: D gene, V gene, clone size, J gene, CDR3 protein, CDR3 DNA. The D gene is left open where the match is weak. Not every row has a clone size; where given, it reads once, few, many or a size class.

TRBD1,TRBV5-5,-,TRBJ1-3,CASTTTPGRGAGNTIYF,TGTGCCAGCACCACCACACCGGGCAGGGGGGCTGGAAACACCATATATTTT
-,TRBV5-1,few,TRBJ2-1,CASSYPGVDEQFF,TGCGCCAGCAGCTACCCAGGGGTGGATGAGCAGTTCTTC
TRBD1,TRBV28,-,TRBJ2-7,CASSLGLGQGVF,TGTGCCAGCAGTTTAGGCTTAGGACAGGGGGTCTTC
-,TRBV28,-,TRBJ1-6,CASSLRRGGAPYNSPLHF,TGTGCCAGCAGTTTAAGAAGGGGTGGGGCCCCTTATAATTCACCCCTCCACTTT
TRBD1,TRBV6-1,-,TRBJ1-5,CASSPDRGGQPQHF,TGTGCCAGCAGTCCAGACAGGGGGGGTCAGCCCCAGCATTTT
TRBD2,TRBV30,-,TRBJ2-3,CAGSTSGRVDTQYF,TGTGCCGGATCTACTAGCGGGAGGGTAGATACGCAGTATTTT
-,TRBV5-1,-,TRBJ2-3,CASSLGGHTTDTQYF,TGCGCCAGCAGCTTGGGGGGACACACCACAGATACGCAGTATTTT
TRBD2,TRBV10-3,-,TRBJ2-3,CAISETSGRAGTDTQYF,TGTGCCATCAGTGAAACTAGCGGGAGGGCCGGGACAGATACGCAGTATTTT
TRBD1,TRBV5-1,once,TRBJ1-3,CASSPLTGGTSGNTIYF,TGCGCCAGCAGCCCCCTCACAGGGGGCACTTCTGGAAACACCATATATTTT
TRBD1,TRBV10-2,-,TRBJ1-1,CASSWDRVNTEAFF,TGCGCCAGCAGTTGGGACAGGGTGAACACTGAAGCTTTCTTT